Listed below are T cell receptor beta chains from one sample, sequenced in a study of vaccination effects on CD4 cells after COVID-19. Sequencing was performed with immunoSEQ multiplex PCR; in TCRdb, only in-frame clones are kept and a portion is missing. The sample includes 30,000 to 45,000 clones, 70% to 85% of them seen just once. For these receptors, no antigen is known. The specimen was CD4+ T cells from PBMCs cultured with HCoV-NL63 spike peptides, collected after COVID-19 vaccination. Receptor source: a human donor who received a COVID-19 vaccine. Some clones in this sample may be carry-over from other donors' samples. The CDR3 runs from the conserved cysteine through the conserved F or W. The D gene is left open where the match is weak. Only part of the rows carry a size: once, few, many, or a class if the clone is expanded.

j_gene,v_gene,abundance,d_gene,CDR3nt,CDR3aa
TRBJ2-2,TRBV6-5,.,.,TGTGCCAGCAGCCAGACAGGGAGGTACACCGGGGAGCTGTTTTTT,CASSQTGRYTGELFF
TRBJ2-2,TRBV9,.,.,TGTGCCAGCAGCGTAAGACGGACGAACACCGGGGAGCTGTTTTTT,CASSVRRTNTGELFF
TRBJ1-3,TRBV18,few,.,TGTGCCAGCTCACCGTTCAAACAGCACTCTGGAAACACCATATATTTT,CASSPFKQHSGNTIYF
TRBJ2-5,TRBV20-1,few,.,TGCAGTAAGGCGGTTCAAGAGACCCAGTACTTC,CSKAVQETQYF
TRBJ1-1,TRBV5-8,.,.,TGTGCCAGCAGCTCCAGGGTGATTATAGCCACTGAAGCTTTCTTT,CASSSRVIIATEAFF
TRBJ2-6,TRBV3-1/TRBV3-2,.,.,TGTGCCAGCAGTCATTTACCGGGACTGAAGGTTCTCCTGACTTTC,CASSHLPGLKVLLTF
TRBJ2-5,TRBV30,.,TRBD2,TGTGCCTGGAGTTGGGCTAGCGGGGGTCTGTACCAAGAGACCCAGTACTTC,CAWSWASGGLYQETQYF
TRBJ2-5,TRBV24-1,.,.,TGTGCCACCGGGGGGACGGGGGCCCAAGAGACCCAGTACTTC,CATGGTGAQETQYF
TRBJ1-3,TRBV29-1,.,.,TGCAGCGTTGAAACGGACAAGGAGAACACCATATATTTT,CSVETDKENTIYF
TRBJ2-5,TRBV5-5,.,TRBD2,TGTGCCAGCAGCGCACGACTAGCGGGGGGACCCCGAGGAGAGACCCAGTACTTC,CASSARLAGGPRGETQYF
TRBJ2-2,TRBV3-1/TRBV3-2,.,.,TGTGCCAGCAGCCAAGGGGGGACGGTGACCGGGGAGCTGTTTTTT,CASSQGGTVTGELFF
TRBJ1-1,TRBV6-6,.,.,TGTGCCAGCAGTTACAGGGGGGACGCTGAAGCTTTCTTT,CASSYRGDAEAFF
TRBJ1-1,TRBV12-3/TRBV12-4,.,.,TGTGCCAGCAGTTATTTACAGAACACTGAAGCTTTCTTT,CASSYLQNTEAFF
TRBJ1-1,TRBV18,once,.,TGTGCCAGCTCGGCGTCGCGGGGGGCCTCCTTCTTT,CASSASRGASFF
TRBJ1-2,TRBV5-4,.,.,TGTGCCAGCAGCTTGGTCCCAGAAGCTAACTATGGCTACACCTTC,CASSLVPEANYGYTF
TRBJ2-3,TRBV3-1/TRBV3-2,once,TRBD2,TGTGCCAGCAGCCAAGATGAGCTCCCGCGGGGGGGTAGGGAAGATACGCAGTATTTT,CASSQDELPRGGREDTQYF
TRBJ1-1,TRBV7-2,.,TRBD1,TGTGCCAGCAGCTTAGCGAGACAGGGGAACACTGAAGCTTTCTTT,CASSLARQGNTEAFF
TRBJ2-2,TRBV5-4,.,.,TGTGCCAGCAGCTTGGACACCGGGGAGCTGTTTTTT,CASSLDTGELFF
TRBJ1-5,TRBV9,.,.,TGTGCCAGCAGCGCGGACGGCCTCCTCAATCAGCCCCAGCATTTT,CASSADGLLNQPQHF
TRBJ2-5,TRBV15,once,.,TGTGCCACCAGCAGAGACCTAAGCGAGACCCAGTACTTC,CATSRDLSETQYF
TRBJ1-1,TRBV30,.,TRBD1,TGTGCCTGGAGTCTCCGGGACAGATACCCTGAAGCTTTCTTT,CAWSLRDRYPEAFF
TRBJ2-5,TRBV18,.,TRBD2,TGTGCCAGCTCCCTAGGGACTAGCGCCAAAGAGACCCAGTACTTC,CASSLGTSAKETQYF
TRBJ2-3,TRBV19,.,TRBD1,TGTGCCACCGGGGATGGGCAGGGGGCTGTGGATACGCAGTATTTT,CATGDGQGAVDTQYF
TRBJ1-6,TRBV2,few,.,TGTGCCAGCAGTAAACAACAGGAGTCTAATTCACCCCTCCACTTT,CASSKQQESNSPLHF
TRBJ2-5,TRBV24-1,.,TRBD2,TGTGCCACCAGTGATTTTAGTAGCGGGGGGACAGAGACCCAGTACTTC,CATSDFSSGGTETQYF
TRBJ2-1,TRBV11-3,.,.,TGTGCCAGCAGTCGCCAGGGAAACATTGGGAATGAGCAGTTCTTC,CASSRQGNIGNEQFF
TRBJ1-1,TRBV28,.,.,TGTGCCAGCAGCCGATCGATCAACAGGGCCCTCAACACTGAAGCTTTCTTT,CASSRSINRALNTEAFF
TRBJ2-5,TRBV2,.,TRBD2,TGTGCCAGCGGACTAGCGGGTAGGAACCAAGAGACCCAGTACTTC,CASGLAGRNQETQYF
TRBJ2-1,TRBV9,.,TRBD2,TGTGCCAGCTCGGCCTCTAGCGGCCCCAATGAGCAGTTCTTC,CASSASSGPNEQFF